Following are 15 T cell receptor beta chains from one sample sequenced in a study of blood T cell repertoires in COVID-19. Libraries were prepared by immunoSEQ multiplex PCR; TCRdb keeps only in-frame clonotypes and omits some of them. The sample carries about 56,000 clones, approximately 92% recorded once. Sample: peripheral blood. The source of these receptors is a woman in her fifties or sixties with COVID-19, enrolled during active disease.

The CDR3 bases are TGTGCCAGCAGCGCCCGGGAGGGGGTTGAAGAGACCCAGTACTTC. Encoded protein: CASSAREGVEETQYF. The chain recombines TRBV9 with TRBJ2-5; TRBD2 matches 8 bases. The CDR3 spans 15 residues. The germline V gene has CDR1 SGDLS and CDR2 YYNGEE. V was pared by 3 bases and J by 3 bases, with 7 bases of the junction left unmatched.

The rearrangement links TRBV6-5 to TRBJ1-6; D not resolved. CDR1 is MNHEY, CDR2 SVGAGI, per germline. The CDR3 runs to 13 residues. Trimming left V 10 bases short and J 5 bases short, with 12 bases between. The CDR3 bases are TGTGCCATCACCCCAGGTGATAATTCACCCCTCCACTTT. Amino acids: CAITPGDNSPLHF.

V and J are TRBV11-3 and TRBJ1-2, with 10 bases aligning to TRBD1. Germline-derived CDR1 and CDR2 are SGHNT and YENEEA. This CDR3 has 15 amino acids. The V and J ends lost 0 bases and 8 bases, in that order; junction bases with no gene match: 6. CDR3 sequence reads: CASSLDGQGGLGYTF. CDR3 nucleotide sequence: TGTGCCAGCAGCTTAGACGGACAGGGGGGCTTAGGCTACACCTTC.

V is TRBV2 and J is TRBJ1-2; the match to TRBD1 covers 8 bases. The germline V gene encodes CDR1 SNHLY and CDR2 FYNNEI. The CDR3 spans 14 residues. V was clipped by 1 base and J by 6 bases; unmatched bases: 4. In nucleotides, the CDR3 is TGTGCCAGCAGTGAAGGGACAGGGATGAATGGCTACACCTTC. As protein: CASSEGTGMNGYTF.

The CDR3 DNA sequence: TGTGCCAGCAGTCCGGACAGCTATGGCTACACCTTC. Its protein is CASSPDSYGYTF. The chain is built from TRBV6-2 or TRBV6-3 and TRBJ1-2, with D perhaps matching TRBD1 (6 bases). Looked up from germline, CDR1 is MNHEY and CDR2 is SVGEGT. With 5 bases removed from V and 4 bases from J, the gap between germline ends came to 8 bases. The CDR3 runs 12 residues.

The chain joins TRBV18 to TRBJ1-1; D call uncertain. The CDR3 sequence is 14 residues long. V lost 3 bases, J lost 1 base, and 9 bases lay in between. Germline values: CDR1 KGHSH, CDR2 LQKENI. DNA for the CDR3: TGTGCCAGCTCACCTCGAGTAGAGAACACTGAAGCTTTCTTT. As protein: CASSPRVENTEAFF.

The chain has TRBV7-8 and TRBJ2-7; a weak D match, TRBD2 (5 bases). The V gene lost 0 bases and the J gene lost 7 bases, with 13 bases spanning the gap. Looked up from germline, CDR1 is SGHVS and CDR2 is FQNEAQ. There are 14 residues in the CDR3. Here the CDR3 reads CASSLAEVRGEQYF. The CDR3 nucleotides are TGTGCCAGCAGCTTAGCAGAGGTCCGCGGGGAGCAGTACTTC.

The chain recombines TRBV6-2 or TRBV6-3 with TRBJ1-5, with D possibly TRBD1 on 5 matching bases. Trimming took off 0 bases at V and 4 bases at J, with 7 bases between the two ends. The CDR3 is 14 amino acids. Germline CDR1 MNHEY, CDR2 SVGEGT. The CDR3 nucleotides are TGTGCCAGCAGTTACTCAGGGGATAATCAGCCCCAGCATTTT. Protein: CASSYSGDNQPQHF.

The table lists this clone with a few counts. The chain couples TRBV30 to TRBJ1-6, with D maybe TRBD1 (5 bases). V lost 2 bases and J lost 7, with 21 bases in between. Germline V gene lookup returns CDR1 GTSNPN and CDR2 SVGIG (reference sequence). This CDR3 has 17 residues. The CDR3 here is CAWSRDSSRTLNSPLHF. DNA for the CDR3: TGTGCCTGGAGTCGAGACAGTTCACGTACCTTGAATTCACCCCTCCACTTT.

The V and J genes are TRBV6-1 and TRBJ2-1, with D perhaps matching TRBD1 (5 bases). Germline CDR1 reads MNHNS; CDR2 reads SASEGT. V was cut by 2 bases and J by 5 bases, with 10 bases left in between. The CDR3 spans 14 residues. CDR3 DNA: TGTGCCAGCAGTGAATCACCACAGGACAATGAGCAGTTCTTC. Its protein is CASSESPQDNEQFF.

This clone was recorded at least ten times. The chain combines TRBV19 with TRBJ2-3; TRBD2 might be the D (6 bases). Germline V gene lookup returns CDR1 LNHDA and CDR2 SQIVND (reference sequence). This CDR3 region has 14 residues. V lost 1 base and J lost 10, with 15 bases in between. CDR3 nucleotide sequence: TGTGCCAGTAGTATAGCTGCTTTGGGGGAGGCGCAGTATTTT. Amino acid sequence: CASSIAALGEAQYF.

This clone was recorded once. The J gene is TRBJ1-1, the V gene TRBV7-6, with 9 bases matching TRBD1. CDR1 and CDR2 (germline): SGHVS, FNYEAQ. CDR3 size: 15 residues. V trimming: 3 bases; J trimming: 5 bases; junction bases outside the gene matches: 7. The chain's CDR3 is CASSLGQGGRTEAFF. CDR3 DNA: TGTGCCAGCAGCTTGGGACAGGGAGGAAGGACTGAAGCTTTCTTT.

This chain links TRBV6-5 with TRBJ1-1; D unclear. V lost 5 bases and J 4 bases, leaving 11 bases between the germline ends. The CDR3 has 13 amino acids. The germline V gene has CDR1 MNHEY and CDR2 SVGAGI. The CDR3 sequence: CASSKRLLTEAFF. DNA for the CDR3: TGTGCCAGCAGTAAGAGGCTACTCACTGAAGCTTTCTTT.

The genes are TRBV19 and TRBJ2-7; 7 nucleotides line up with TRBD2. Unmatched junction bases numbered 8, after V lost 5 bases and J lost 1 base. The CDR3 has 15 residues. The germline gives CDR1 LNHDA, CDR2 SQIVND (reference sequence). The CDR3 nucleotides read TGTGCCAGTAGTGTCCTTGCGGGAGTGTCCTACGAGCAGTACTTC. Residues: CASSVLAGVSYEQYF.

The chain joins TRBV7-2 to TRBJ2-7; 14 positions agree with TRBD2. Germline V CDR1 and CDR2: SGHTA, FQGNSA. CDR3 length: 16 amino acids. The ends lost 6 bases at V and 4 bases at J; junction bases unmatched: 8. CDR3 protein: CASSRLAGGPRYEQYF. The CDR3, as DNA: TGTGCCAGCAGTCGACTAGCGGGAGGGCCTCGTTACGAGCAGTACTTC. The full variable domain, its missing parts supplied by reference TRBV7-2 and TRBJ2-7, is GAGVSQSPSNKVTEKGKDVELRCDPISGHTALYWYRQSLGQGLEFLIYFQGNSAPDKSGLPSDRFSAERTGGSVSTLTIQRTQQEDSAVYLCASSRLAGGPRYEQYFGPGTRLTVT.